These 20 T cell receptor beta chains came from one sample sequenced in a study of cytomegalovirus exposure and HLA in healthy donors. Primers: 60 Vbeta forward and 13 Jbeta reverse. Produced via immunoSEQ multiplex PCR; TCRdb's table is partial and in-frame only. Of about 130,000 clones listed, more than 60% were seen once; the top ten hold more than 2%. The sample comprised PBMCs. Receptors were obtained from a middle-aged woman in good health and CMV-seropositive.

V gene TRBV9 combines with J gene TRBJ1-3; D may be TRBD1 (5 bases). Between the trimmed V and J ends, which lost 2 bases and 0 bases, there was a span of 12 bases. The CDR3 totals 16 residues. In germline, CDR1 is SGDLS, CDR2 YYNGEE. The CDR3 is CASSVTGGSSGNTIYF. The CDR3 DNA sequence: TGTGCCAGCAGCGTTACAGGCGGGAGCTCTGGAAACACCATATATTTT. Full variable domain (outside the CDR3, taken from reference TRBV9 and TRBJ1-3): DSGVTQTPKHLITATGQRVTLRCSPRSGDLSVYWYQQSLDQGLQFLIQYYNGEERAKGNILERFSAQQFPDLHSELNLSSLELGDSALYFCASSVTGGSSGNTIYFGEGSWLTVV.

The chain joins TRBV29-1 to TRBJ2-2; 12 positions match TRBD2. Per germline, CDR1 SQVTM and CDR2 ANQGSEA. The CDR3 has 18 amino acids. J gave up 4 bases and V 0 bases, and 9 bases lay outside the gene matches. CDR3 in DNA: TGCAGCGTTGAAGATAGGAGACTAGCGGGAGTCGGCACCGGGGAGCTGTTTTTT. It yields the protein CSVEDRRLAGVGTGELFF.

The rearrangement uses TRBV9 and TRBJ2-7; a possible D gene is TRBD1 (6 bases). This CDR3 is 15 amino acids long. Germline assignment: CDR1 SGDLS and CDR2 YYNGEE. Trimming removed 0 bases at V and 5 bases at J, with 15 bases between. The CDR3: CASSVGQGLTNEQYF. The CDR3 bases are TGTGCCAGCAGCGTAGGGCAGGGGCTTACCAACGAGCAGTACTTC.

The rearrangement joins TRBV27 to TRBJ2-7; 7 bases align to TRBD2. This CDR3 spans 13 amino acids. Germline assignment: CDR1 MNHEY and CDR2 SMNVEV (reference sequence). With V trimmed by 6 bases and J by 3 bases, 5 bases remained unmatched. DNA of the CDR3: TGTGCCAGCAGGGGACTATCGGGCTACGAGCAGTACTTC. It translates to CASRGLSGYEQYF.

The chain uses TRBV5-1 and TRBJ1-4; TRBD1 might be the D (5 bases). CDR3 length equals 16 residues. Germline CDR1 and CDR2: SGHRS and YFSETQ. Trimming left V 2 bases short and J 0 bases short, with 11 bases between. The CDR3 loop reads CASSLQAAATNEKLFF. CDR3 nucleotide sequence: TGCGCCAGCAGCTTACAGGCGGCCGCAACTAATGAAAAACTGTTTTTT.

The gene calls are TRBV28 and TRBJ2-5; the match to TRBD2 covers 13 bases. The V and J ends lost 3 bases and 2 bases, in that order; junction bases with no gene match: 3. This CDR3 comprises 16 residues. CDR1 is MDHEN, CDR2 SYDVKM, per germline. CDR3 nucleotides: TGTGCCAGCAGTTTGTTGACTAGCGGGGGGCAAGAGACCCAGTACTTC. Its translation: CASSLLTSGGQETQYF.

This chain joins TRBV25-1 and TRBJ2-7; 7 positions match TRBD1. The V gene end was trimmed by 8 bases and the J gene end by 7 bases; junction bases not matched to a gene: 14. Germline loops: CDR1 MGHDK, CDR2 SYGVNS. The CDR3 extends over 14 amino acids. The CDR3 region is CASRRSDRAGEQYF. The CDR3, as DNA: TGTGCCAGCCGCCGGAGCGACAGGGCTGGGGAGCAGTACTTC.

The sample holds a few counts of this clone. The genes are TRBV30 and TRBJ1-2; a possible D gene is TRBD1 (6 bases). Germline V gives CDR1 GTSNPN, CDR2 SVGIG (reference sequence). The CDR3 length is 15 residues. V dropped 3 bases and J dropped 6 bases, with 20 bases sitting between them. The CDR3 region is CAWSLGGIGGDGYTF. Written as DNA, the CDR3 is TGTGCCTGGAGCCTAGGGGGGATCGGGGGGGATGGCTACACCTTC.

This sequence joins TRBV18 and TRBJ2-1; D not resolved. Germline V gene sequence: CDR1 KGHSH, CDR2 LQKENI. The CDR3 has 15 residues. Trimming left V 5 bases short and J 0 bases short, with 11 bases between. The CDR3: CASSDLKSSYNEQFF. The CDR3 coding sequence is TGTGCCAGCTCAGACTTGAAGAGCTCCTACAATGAGCAGTTCTTC. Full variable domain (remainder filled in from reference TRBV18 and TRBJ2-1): NAGVMQNPRHLVRRRGQEARLRCSPMKGHSHVYWYRQLPEEGLKFMVYLQKENIIDESGMPKERFSAEFPKEGPSILRIQQVVRGDSAAYFCASSDLKSSYNEQFFGPGTRLTVL.

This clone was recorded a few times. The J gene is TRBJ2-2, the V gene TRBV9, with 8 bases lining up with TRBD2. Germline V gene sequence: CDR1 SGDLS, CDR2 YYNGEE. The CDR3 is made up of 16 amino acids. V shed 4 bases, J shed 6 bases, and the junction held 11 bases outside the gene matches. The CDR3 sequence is CASSPRLSGGAGELFF. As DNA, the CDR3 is TGTGCCAGCAGCCCACGACTAAGCGGGGGCGCCGGGGAGCTGTTTTTT.

CDR3 in amino acids: CASSEGDRGFNSPLHF. CDR3 in DNA: TGTGCCAGCAGTGAAGGGGACAGGGGGTTTAATTCACCCCTCCACTTT. The chain uses TRBV28 and TRBJ1-6; the match to TRBD1 covers 11 bases. The V and J ends lost 5 bases and 6 bases, in that order; junction bases with no gene match: 6. From germline, CDR1 is MDHEN and CDR2 SYDVKM. CDR3 length: 16 amino acids.

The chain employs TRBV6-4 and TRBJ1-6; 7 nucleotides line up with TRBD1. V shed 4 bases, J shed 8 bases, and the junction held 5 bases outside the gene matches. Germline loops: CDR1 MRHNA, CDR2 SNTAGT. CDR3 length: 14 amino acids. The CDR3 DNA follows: TGTGCCAGCAGTGCGACAGGGTTGGATTCACCCCTCCACTTT. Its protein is CASSATGLDSPLHF.

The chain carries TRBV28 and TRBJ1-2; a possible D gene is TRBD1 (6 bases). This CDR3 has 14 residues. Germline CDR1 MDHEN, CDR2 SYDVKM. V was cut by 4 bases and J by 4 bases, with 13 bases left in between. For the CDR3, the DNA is TGTGCCAGCAGTTCTGACAGGACGGTCTATGGCTACACCTTC. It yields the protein CASSSDRTVYGYTF.

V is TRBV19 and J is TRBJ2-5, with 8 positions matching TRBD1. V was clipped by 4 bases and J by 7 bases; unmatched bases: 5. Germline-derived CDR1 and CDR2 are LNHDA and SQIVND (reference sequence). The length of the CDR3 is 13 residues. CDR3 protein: CASSTDRVGTQYF. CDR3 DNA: TGTGCCAGTAGTACGGACAGGGTGGGGACCCAGTACTTC.

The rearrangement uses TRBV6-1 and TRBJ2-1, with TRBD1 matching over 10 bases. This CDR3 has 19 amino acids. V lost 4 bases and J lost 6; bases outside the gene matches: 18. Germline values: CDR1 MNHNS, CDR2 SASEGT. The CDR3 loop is CASSVFTQTGTGDSNEQFF. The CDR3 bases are TGTGCCAGCAGTGTATTTACCCAAACCGGGACAGGGGACAGCAATGAGCAGTTCTTC.

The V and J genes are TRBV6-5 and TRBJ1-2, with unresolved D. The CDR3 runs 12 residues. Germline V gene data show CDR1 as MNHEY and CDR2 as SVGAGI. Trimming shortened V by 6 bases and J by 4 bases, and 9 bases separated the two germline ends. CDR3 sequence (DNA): TGTGCCAGCAGCCCCGACACCTATGGCTACACCTTC. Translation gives CASSPDTYGYTF.

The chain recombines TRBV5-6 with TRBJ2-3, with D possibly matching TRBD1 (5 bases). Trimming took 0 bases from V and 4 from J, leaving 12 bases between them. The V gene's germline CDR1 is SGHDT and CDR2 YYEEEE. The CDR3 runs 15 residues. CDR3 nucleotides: TGTGCCAGCAGCTTGGAAAGGGGCTGGGCAGATACGCAGTATTTT. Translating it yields CASSLERGWADTQYF.

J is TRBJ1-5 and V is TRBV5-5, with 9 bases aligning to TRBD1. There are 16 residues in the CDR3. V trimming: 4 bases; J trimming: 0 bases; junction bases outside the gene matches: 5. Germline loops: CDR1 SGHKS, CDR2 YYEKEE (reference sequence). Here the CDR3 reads CASSRRDRDSNQPQHF. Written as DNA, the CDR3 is TGTGCCAGCAGCCGACGGGACAGGGATAGCAATCAGCCCCAGCATTTT.

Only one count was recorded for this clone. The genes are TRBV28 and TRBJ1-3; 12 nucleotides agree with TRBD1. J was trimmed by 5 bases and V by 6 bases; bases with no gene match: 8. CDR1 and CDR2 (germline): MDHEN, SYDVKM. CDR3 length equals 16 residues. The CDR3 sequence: CASSSPGTGGRNTIYF. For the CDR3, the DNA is TGTGCCAGCAGCTCCCCCGGGACAGGGGGCAGAAACACCATATATTTT.

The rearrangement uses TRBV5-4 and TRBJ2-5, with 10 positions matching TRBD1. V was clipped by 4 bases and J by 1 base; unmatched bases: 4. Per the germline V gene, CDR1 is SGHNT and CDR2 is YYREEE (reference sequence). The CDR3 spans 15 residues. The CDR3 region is CASSIGDRGQETQYF. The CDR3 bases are TGTGCCAGCAGCATCGGGGACAGGGGCCAAGAGACCCAGTACTTC.